Below, one TCR beta chain is given with its context. Sequencing was performed with immunoSEQ multiplex PCR; in TCRdb, only in-frame clones are kept and a portion is missing. Of more than 90,000 clones in the sample, roughly 83% were seen once. Trimming stripped 5 bases from V and 0 bases from J, with 13 bases between. Germline-derived CDR1 and CDR2 are SGHNT and YENEEA. The CDR3 spans 15 residues. This record belongs to a study of PD-L1 blockade in urothelial cancer. Turning to the study itself: Males with urothelial cancer arising in the bladder constituted most of the 29 patients. Blood drawn 3 weeks (second dose) and 6 weeks after treatment start was analyzed. Blood samples had a median of approximately 150,000 T cells.

Time point in this sample: peripheral blood 6 weeks after treatment start. This receptor was taken from an older man with urothelial cancer. The chain carries TRBV11-3 and TRBJ2-5; maybe TRBD2 (6 bases). The sample consisted of PBMCs, taken around atezolizumab (anti-PD-L1) treatment. The chain's CDR3 is CASSPGGPYQETQYF. CDR3 bases: TGTGCCAGCAGCCCCGGAGGGCCGTACCAAGAGACCCAGTACTTC.